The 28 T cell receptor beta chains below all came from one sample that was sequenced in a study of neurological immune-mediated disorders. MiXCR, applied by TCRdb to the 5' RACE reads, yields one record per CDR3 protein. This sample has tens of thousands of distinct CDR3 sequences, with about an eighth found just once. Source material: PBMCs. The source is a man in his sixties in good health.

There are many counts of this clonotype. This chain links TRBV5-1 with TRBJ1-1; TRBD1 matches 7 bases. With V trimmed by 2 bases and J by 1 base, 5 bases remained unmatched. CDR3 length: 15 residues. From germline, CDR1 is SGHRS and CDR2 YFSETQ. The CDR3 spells CASSLMTGKNTEAFF. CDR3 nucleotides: TGCGCCAGCAGCTTAATGACAGGGAAGAACACTGAAGCTTTCTTT.

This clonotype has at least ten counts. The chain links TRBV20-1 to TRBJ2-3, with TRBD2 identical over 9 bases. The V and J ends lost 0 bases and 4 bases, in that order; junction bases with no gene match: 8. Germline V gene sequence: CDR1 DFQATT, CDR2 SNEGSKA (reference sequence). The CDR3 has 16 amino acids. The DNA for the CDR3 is TGCAGTGCTAGAGAAAATAGCGGGGGACCCGCAGATACGCAGTATTTT. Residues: CSARENSGGPADTQYF.

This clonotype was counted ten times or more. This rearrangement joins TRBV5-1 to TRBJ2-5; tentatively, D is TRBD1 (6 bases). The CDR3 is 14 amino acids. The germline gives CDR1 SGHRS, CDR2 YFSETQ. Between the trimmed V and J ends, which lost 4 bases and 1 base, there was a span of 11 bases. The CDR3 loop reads CASSPGQTQETQYF. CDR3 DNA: TGCGCCAGCAGCCCCGGACAGACCCAAGAGACCCAGTACTTC. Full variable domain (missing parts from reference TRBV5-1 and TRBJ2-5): KAGVTQTPRYLIKTRGQQVTLSCSPISGHRSVSWYQQTPGQGLQFLFEYFSETQRNKGNFPGRFSGRQFSNSRSEMNVSTLELGDSALYLCASSPGQTQETQYFGPGTRLLVL.

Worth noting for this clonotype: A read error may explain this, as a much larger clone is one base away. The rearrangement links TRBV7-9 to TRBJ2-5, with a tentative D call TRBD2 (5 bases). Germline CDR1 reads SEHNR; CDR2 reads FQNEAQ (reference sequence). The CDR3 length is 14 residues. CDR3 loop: CAISHPEGVETQYF. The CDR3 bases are TGTGCCATCAGCCACCCCGAGGGAGTGGAGACCCAGTACTTC.

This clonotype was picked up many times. This chain's CDR3 is CASSKGGQGGWSNQPQHF. The CDR3 DNA sequence: TGTGCCAGCAGTAAGGGCGGGCAGGGTGGATGGAGCAATCAGCCCCAGCATTTT. The chain employs TRBV9 and TRBJ1-5, with a tentative D call TRBD1 (5 bases). Trimming pared 5 bases from V and 1 base from J, leaving 22 bases between. In germline, CDR1 is SGDLS, CDR2 YYNGEE. The CDR3 has 18 residues.

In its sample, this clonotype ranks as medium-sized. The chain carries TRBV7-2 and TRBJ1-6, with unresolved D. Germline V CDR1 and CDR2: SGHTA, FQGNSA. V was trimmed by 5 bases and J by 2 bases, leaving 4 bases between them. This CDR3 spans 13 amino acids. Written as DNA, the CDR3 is TGTGCCAGCAGCGTGACCTATAATTCACCCCTCCACTTT. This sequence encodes CASSVTYNSPLHF.

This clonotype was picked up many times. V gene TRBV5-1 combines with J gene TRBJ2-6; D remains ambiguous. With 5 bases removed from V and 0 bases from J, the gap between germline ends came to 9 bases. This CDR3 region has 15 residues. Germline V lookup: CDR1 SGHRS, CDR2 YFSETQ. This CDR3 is CASREGSSGANVLTF. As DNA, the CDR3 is TGCGCCAGCAGGGAAGGAAGCTCTGGGGCCAACGTCCTGACTTTC.

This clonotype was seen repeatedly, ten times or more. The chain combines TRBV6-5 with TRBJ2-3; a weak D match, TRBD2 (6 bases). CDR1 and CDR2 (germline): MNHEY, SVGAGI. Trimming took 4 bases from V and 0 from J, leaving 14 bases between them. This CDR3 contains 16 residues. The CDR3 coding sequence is TGTGCCAGCAGTTCCTACCCGGGGGAAAGCACAGATACGCAGTATTTT. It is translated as CASSSYPGESTDTQYF.

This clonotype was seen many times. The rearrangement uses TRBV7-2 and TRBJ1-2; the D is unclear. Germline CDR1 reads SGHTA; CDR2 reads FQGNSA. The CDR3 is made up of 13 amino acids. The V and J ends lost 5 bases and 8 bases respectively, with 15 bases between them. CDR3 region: CASSNRPGWGYTF. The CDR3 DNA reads TGTGCCAGCAGCAACCGGCCCGGATGGGGCTACACCTTC.

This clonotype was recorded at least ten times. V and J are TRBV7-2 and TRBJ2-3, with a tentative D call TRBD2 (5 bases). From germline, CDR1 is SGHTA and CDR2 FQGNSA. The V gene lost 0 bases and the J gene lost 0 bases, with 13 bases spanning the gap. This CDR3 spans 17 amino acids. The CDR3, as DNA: TGTGCCAGCAGCTTAGCGCTCGGCGGGCCTAGCACAGATACGCAGTATTTT. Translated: CASSLALGGPSTDTQYF.

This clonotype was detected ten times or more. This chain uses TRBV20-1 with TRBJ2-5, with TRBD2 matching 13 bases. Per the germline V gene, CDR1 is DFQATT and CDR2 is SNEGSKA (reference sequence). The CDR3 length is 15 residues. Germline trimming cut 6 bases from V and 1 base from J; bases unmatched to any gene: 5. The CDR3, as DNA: TGCAGTGCGCCGACTAGCGGGGGGCTCCAAGAGACCCAGTACTTC. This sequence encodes CSAPTSGGLQETQYF.

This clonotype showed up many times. CDR3 sequence: CAIWAGASGANVLTF. In DNA form, the CDR3 reads TGTGCCATCTGGGCCGGAGCATCTGGGGCCAACGTCCTGACTTTC. The J gene is TRBJ2-6, the V gene TRBV10-3; D not certain. CDR3 length: 15 residues. Germline V gene data show CDR1 as ENHRY and CDR2 as SYGVKD. Trimming took 8 bases from V and 1 from J, leaving 12 bases between them.

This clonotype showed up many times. The CDR3 spells CASSLVSGGVLKTQYF. As DNA, the CDR3 is TGTGCCAGCAGCTTAGTTAGCGGGGGGGTATTGAAGACCCAGTACTTC. V usage is TRBV7-2 and J usage is TRBJ2-5, with TRBD2 matching 11 bases. Trimming took 1 base from V and 6 from J; bases not matched to a gene: 7. The CDR3 covers 16 residues. CDR1 and CDR2 from the germline V gene are SGHTA and FQGNSA.

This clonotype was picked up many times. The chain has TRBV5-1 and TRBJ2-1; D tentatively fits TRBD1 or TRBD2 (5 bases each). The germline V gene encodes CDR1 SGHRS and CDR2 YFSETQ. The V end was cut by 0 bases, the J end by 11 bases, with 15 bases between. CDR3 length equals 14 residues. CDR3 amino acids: CASSLEVIGTQQFF. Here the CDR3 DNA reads TGCGCCAGCAGCTTGGAAGTAATTGGGACCCAGCAGTTCTTC.

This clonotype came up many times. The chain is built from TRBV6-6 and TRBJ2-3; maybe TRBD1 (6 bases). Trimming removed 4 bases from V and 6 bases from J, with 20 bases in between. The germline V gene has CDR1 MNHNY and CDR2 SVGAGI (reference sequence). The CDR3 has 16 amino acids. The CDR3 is CASSSRLSFQGDTQYF. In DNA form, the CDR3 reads TGTGCCAGCAGTTCTCGACTGAGCTTCCAGGGGGATACGCAGTATTTT.

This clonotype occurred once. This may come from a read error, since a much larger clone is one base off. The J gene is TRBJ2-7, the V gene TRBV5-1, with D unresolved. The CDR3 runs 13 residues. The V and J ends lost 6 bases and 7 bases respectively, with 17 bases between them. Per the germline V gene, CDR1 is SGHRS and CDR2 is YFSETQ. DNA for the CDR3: TGCGCCAGCAACCGGTACCGGGCGAAGGAGCAGTACTTC. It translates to CASNRYRAKEQYF.

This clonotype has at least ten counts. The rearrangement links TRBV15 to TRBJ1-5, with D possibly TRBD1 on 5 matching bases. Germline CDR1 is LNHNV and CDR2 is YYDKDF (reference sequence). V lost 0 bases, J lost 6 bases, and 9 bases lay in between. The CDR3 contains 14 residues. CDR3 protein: CATSREGGGQPQHF. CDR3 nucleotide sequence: TGTGCCACCAGCAGAGAGGGCGGGGGTCAGCCCCAGCATTTT.

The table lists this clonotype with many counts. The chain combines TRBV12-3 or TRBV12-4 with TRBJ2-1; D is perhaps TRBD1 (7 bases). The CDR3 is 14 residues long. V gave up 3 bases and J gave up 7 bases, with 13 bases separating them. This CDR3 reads CASSFRTGGNEQFF. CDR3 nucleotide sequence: TGTGCCAGCAGTTTCAGGACAGGAGGGAATGAGCAGTTCTTC.

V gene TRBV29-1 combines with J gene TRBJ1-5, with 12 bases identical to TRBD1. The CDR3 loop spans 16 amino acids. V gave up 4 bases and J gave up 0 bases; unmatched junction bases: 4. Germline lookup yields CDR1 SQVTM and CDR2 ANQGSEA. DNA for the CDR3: TGCAGCGTTGCAGGGACAGGGGGCCTTAGCAATCAGCCCCAGCATTTT. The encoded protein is CSVAGTGGLSNQPQHF.

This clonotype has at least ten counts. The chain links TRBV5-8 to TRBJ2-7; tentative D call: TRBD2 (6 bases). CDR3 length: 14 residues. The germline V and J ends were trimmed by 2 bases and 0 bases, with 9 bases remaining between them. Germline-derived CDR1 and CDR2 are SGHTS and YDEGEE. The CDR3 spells CASSFGRPSYEQYF. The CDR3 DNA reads TGTGCCAGCAGCTTTGGGAGGCCCTCCTACGAGCAGTACTTC.

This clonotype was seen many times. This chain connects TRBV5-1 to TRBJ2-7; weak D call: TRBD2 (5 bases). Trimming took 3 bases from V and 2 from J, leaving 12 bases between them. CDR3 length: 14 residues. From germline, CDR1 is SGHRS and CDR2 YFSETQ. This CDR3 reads CASSWTDGAYEQYF. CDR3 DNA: TGCGCCAGCAGCTGGACGGACGGGGCCTACGAGCAGTACTTC.

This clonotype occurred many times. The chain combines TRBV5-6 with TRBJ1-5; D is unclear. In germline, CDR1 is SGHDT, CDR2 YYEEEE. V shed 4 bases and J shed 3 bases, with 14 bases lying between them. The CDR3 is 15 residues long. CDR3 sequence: CASSLTGPTNQPQHF. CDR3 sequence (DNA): TGTGCCAGCAGCCTCACGGGCCCTACCAATCAGCCCCAGCATTTT.

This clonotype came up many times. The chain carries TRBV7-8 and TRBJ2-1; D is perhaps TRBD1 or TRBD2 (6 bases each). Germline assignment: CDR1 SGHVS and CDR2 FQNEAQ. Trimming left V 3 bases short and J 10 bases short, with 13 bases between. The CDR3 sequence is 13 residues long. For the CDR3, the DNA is TGTGCCAGCAGCTTCCTCGACGGGGGCGAGCAGTTCTTC. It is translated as CASSFLDGGEQFF.

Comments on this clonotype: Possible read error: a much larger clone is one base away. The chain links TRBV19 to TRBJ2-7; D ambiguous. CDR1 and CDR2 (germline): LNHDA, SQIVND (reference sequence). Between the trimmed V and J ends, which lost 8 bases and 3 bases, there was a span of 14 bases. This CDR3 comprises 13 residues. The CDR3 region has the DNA TGTGCCAGTTCCATACAGTCCGGCTACGAGCAGTACTTC. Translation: CASSIQSGYEQYF.

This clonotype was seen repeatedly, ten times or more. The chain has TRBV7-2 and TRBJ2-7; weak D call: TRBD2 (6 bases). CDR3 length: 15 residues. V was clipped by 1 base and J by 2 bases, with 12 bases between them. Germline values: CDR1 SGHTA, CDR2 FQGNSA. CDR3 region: CASSLEEGGPYEQYF. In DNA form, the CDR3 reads TGTGCCAGCAGCTTAGAGGAGGGTGGCCCCTACGAGCAGTACTTC. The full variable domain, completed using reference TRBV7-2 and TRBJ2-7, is GAGVSQSPSNKVTEKGKDVELRCDPISGHTALYWYRQSLGQGLEFLIYFQGNSAPDKSGLPSDRFSAERTGGSVSTLTIQRTQQEDSAVYLCASSLEEGGPYEQYFGPGTRLTVT.

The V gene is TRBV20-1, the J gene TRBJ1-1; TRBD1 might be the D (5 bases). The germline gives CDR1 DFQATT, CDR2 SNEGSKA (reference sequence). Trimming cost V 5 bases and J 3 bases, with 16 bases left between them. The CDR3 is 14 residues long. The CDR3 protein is CSAPSGTHYTEAFF. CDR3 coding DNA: TGCAGTGCTCCGTCCGGGACGCATTACACTGAAGCTTTCTTT.

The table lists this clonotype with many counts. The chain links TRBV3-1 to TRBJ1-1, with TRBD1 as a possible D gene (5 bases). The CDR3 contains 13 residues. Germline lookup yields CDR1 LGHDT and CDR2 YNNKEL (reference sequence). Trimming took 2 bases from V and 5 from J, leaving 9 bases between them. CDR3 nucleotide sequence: TGTGCCAGCAGCCAATCAGGGAGAACTGAAGCTTTCTTT. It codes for CASSQSGRTEAFF.

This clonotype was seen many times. CDR3 bases: TGTGCCAGCCGAGCCGCCCATTTCACTGAAGCTTTCTTT. Its translation: CASRAAHFTEAFF. The chain uses TRBV7-9 and TRBJ1-1; D not resolved. Trimming took off 8 bases at V and 4 bases at J, with 14 bases between the two ends. Germline values: CDR1 SEHNR, CDR2 FQNEAQ (reference sequence). The CDR3 sequence is 13 residues long.